This T cell receptor (beta chain) derives from a study of monozygotic twins with inflammatory bowel disease. A remark on this clonotype: Antigen unknown.

A 6-nucleotide sample barcode was carried by the UMIs, which template switching added. From the 5' RACE reads, TCRdb lists one entry per CDR3 protein and no DNA. The table gives 150,000 to 200,000 distinct CDR3 sequences; the top ten clones make up approximately 3% of it. Findings and limits, study-wide: A reduction in TCRbeta diversity (inverse Simpson) was seen in IBD patients relative to healthy co-twins. There were differing immunosuppressive treatments, which may have added variability to patient repertoires. Fewer shared clonotypes with others were found in IBD patients than in healthy twins, especially with disease activity.

This receptor was obtained from a human donor with ulcerative colitis or Crohn's disease, or a healthy co-twin of an affected twin (not recorded which). The material sequenced was blood.

The CDR3 is CARQGDSGNTIYF. This rearrangement joins TRBV28 to TRBJ1-3. Per germline, CDR1 MDHEN and CDR2 SYDVKM. The CDR3 runs 13 residues.